The TCR beta chain described here comes from a study of vaccination and CD4 T cells after COVID-19. Sequencing of the DNA from cultured CD4+ T cells was carried out with the Oncomine TCR Beta short-read assay. TCRdb reprocessed the PCR reads via MiXCR and lists one record per CDR3 protein. This table has thousands of distinct CDR3 sequences, roughly two fifths appearing once. The sample's treatment: roughly ten-day PBMC culture with coronavirus spike peptide pools or control peptides (ViraFEST assay). From the unexposed donor, CD4+ T cells were collected ahead of the COVID-19 pandemic (2011-2018). Regarding this clonotype: Its antigen is unknown.

CDR3 length: 16 amino acids. CDR1 is MNHEY and CDR2 is SVGAGI in the germline V gene. With V trimmed by 0 bases and J by 2 bases, 4 bases remained unmatched. The origin of this receptor is a human donor in good health. Sequences were obtained from CD4+ T cells from blood, cultured in vitro. J is TRBJ1-1 and V is TRBV6-5; 9 nucleotides line up with TRBD1. As DNA, the CDR3 is TGTGCCAGCAGTTACTCCGGGACAGGGATAAACACTGAAGCTTTCTTT. Protein product: CASSYSGTGINTEAFF.